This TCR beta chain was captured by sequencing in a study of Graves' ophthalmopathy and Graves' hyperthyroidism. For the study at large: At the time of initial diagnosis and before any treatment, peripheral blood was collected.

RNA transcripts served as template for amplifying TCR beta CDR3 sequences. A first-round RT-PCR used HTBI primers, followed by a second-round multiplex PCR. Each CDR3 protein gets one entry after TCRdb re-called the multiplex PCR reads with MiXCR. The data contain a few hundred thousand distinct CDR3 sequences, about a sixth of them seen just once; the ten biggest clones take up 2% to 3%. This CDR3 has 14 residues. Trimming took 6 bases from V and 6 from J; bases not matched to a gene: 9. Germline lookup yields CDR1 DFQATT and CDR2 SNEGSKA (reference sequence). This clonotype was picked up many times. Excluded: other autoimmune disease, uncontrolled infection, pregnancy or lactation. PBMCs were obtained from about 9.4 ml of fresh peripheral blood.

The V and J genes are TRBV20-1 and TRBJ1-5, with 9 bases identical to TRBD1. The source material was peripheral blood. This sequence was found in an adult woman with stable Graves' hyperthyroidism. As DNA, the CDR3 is TGCAGTGCGCCCCTACAGGGGGCAGGTCAGCCCCAGCATTTT. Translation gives CSAPLQGAGQPQHF.